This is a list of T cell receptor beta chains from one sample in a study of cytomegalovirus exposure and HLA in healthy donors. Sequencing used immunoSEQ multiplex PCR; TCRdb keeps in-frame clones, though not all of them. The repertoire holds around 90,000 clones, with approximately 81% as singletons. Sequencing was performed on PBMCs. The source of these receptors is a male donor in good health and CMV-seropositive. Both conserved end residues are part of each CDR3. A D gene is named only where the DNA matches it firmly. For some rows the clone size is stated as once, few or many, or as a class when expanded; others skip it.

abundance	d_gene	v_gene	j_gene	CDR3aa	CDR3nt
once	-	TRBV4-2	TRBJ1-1	CASSQTGITEAFF	TGTGCCAGCAGCCAAACAGGGATCACTGAAGCTTTCTTT
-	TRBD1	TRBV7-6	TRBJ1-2	CASSPSGTGGHGYTF	TGTGCCAGCAGCCCTAGCGGGACAGGGGGCCATGGCTACACCTTC
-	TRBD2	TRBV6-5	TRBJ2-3	CASTPLAGGLDTQYF	TGTGCCAGCACCCCGCTAGCGGGGGGGCTAGATACGCAGTATTTT
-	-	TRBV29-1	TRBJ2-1	CSATHRSSSNEQFF	TGCAGCGCAACGCACCGGTCGAGTTCTAATGAGCAGTTCTTC
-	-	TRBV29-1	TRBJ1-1	CSVSRVLNTEAFF	TGCAGCGTAAGCAGGGTCTTGAACACTGAAGCTTTCTTT
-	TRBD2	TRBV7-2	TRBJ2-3	CASSSVAGRTDTQYF	TGTGCCAGCAGCTCAGTAGCGGGGAGGACAGATACGCAGTATTTT
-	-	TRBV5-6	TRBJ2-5	CASSLGQGQETQYF	TGTGCCAGCAGCTTGGGTCAGGGGCAAGAGACCCAGTACTTC
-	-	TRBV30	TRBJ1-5	CAWSVERQPQHF	TGTGCCTGGAGTGTAGAGCGGCAGCCCCAGCATTTT
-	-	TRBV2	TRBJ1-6	CASSGTQNNSPLHF	TGTGCCAGCAGCGGGACACAAAATAATTCACCCCTCCACTTT
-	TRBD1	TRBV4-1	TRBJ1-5	CASRGTVGMRNQPQHF	TGCGCCAGCCGCGGGACAGTGGGAATGAGGAATCAGCCCCAGCATTTT
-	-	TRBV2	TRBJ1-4	CASSDRGTNEKLFF	TGTGCCAGCAGTGACAGGGGTACTAATGAAAAACTGTTTTTT
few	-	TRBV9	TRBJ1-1	CASSVGQATEAFF	TGTGCCAGCAGCGTAGGCCAGGCCACTGAAGCTTTCTTT
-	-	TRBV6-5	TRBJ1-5	CASRAGSSNQPQHF	TGTGCCAGCAGAGCAGGGTCGAGCAATCAGCCCCAGCATTTT
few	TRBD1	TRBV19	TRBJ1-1	CASHDRGYFEAFF	TGTGCCAGTCACGACAGGGGGTACTTTGAAGCTTTCTTT
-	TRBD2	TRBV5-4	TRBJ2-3	CASTNRLAGITDTQYF	TGTGCCAGCACCAACCGACTAGCGGGGATCACAGATACGCAGTATTTT
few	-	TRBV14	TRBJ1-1	CASSQAAQGFRNTEAFF	TGTGCCAGCAGCCAAGCCGCTCAGGGCTTCCGGAACACTGAAGCTTTCTTT
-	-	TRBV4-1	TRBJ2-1	CASSQDVRYNEQFF	TGCGCCAGCAGCCAAGATGTGAGGTACAATGAGCAGTTCTTC
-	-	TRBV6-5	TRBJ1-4	CASSYRPLTAEKLFF	TGTGCCAGCAGTTACAGGCCCTTGACAGCCGAAAAACTGTTTTTT
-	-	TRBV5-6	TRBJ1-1	CASSLRGSEAFF	TGTGCCAGCAGCTTGAGGGGGTCTGAAGCTTTCTTT
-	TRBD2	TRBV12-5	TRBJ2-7	CASGLVLGLAGARYEQYF	TGTGCTAGTGGTTTGGTACTTGGGCTAGCGGGGGCAAGGTACGAGCAGTACTTC